This TCR beta chain was captured in a study of cytomegalovirus exposure and HLA in healthy donors. Study overall: Early released data comprised tens of millions of unique TCRs from HLA-typed donors.

This clone was picked up a small number of times. Antigen: not known. 13 Jbeta primers and 60 Vbeta primers were used for the PCR. In the authors' workflow: Per a later analysis, the number of unique TCR beta chains was around 79 million, of which 9 million to 12 million were shared. Sequencing was performed with immunoSEQ multiplex PCR; in TCRdb, only in-frame clones are kept and a portion is missing. V and J calls and clone size are copied from that table; D and trimming were computed from the DNA. Here the sample spans 150,000 to 200,000 clones, 79% being singletons. The donors gave bone marrow, and they were healthy. General study points: The study listed 150 to 200 cytomegalovirus-associated TCR beta chains.

Material: PBMCs. The sequence was obtained from a woman between 45 and 65 years old in good health and CMV-seronegative.

The CDR3 DNA reads as TGTGCCAGCTCGAAACAGGGAGTAAAAGGCTACACCTTC. Its translation: CASSKQGVKGYTF. The V call is TRBV28, the J call TRBJ1-2, with TRBD1 as a possible D gene (6 bases). The CDR3 contains 13 residues. Between the trimmed V and J ends, which lost 8 bases and 8 bases, there was a span of 18 bases. The germline gives CDR1 MDHEN, CDR2 SYDVKM.